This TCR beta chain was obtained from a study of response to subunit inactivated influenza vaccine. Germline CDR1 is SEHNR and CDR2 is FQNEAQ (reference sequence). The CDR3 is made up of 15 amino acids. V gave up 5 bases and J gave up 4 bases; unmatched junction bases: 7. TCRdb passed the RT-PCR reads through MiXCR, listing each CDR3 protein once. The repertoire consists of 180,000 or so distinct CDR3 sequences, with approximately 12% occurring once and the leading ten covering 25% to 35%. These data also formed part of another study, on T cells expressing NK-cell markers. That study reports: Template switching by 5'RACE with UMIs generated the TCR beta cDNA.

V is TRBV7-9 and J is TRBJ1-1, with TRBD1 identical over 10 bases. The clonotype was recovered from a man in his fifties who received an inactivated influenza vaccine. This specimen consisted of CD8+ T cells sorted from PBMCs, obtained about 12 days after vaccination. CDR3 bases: TGTGCCAGCAGCGTTACCGGGACAGGGGCCACTGAAGCTTTCTTT. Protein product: CASSVTGTGATEAFF.